The 9 T cell receptor beta chains given below trace back to one sample, sequenced in a study of T cell changes during pregnancy in multiple sclerosis. Measured with immunoSEQ multiplex PCR; TCRdb has only the in-frame clones, and not every one. There are approximately 80,000 clones in the sample; over 85% occur only once, and approximately 0.92% lies in the top ten. Sequences were derived from peripheral blood, sampled in the second trimester of pregnancy. These receptors came from a female donor in good health, enrolled as a control in a pregnancy study.

This sequence joins TRBV6-5 and TRBJ2-7, with 8 bases fitting TRBD2. The germline V gene encodes CDR1 MNHEY and CDR2 SVGAGI. The CDR3 is 15 residues long. The V and J ends lost 4 bases and 5 bases, in that order; junction bases with no gene match: 10. The CDR3 sequence is CASSWGSGSPNEQYF. CDR3 bases: TGTGCCAGCAGTTGGGGGAGCGGGAGTCCCAACGAGCAGTACTTC.

The rearrangement uses TRBV10-3 and TRBJ2-5; 8 bases align to TRBD1. The CDR3 totals 15 residues. V shed 8 bases and J 2 bases; nucleotides not matched to a gene: 10. Germline V gives CDR1 ENHRY, CDR2 SYGVKD. CDR3 protein: CAIGRGQGGQETQYF. CDR3 DNA: TGTGCCATCGGAAGAGGACAGGGAGGTCAAGAGACCCAGTACTTC.

The rearrangement links TRBV2 to TRBJ1-1; D is perhaps TRBD1 (5 bases). CDR1 is SNHLY and CDR2 is FYNNEI in the germline V gene. This CDR3 comprises 14 residues. Trimming removed 11 bases from V and 2 bases from J, with 18 bases in between. CDR3 region: CAGGGRDSNTEAFF. The CDR3 DNA follows: TGTGCCGGAGGAGGGAGGGACTCTAACACTGAAGCTTTCTTT. Full variable domain (missing parts from reference TRBV2 and TRBJ1-1): EPEVTQTPSHQVTQMGQEVILRCVPISNHLYFYWYRQILGQKVEFLVSFYNNEISEKSEIFDDQFSVERPDGSNFTLKIRSTKLEDSAMYFCAGGGRDSNTEAFFGQGTRLTVV.

The chain recombines TRBV5-1 with TRBJ2-3; D gene ambiguous. The CDR3 extends over 13 amino acids. From germline, CDR1 is SGHRS and CDR2 YFSETQ. V dropped 4 bases and J dropped 5 bases, with 11 bases sitting between them. CDR3 protein: CASSPSMVDTQYF. The CDR3 region has the DNA TGCGCCAGCAGCCCCTCTATGGTAGATACGCAGTATTTT.

This chain links TRBV6-1 with TRBJ1-5, with D perhaps TRBD1 (6 bases). The CDR3 is 14 amino acids. Germline-derived CDR1 and CDR2 are MNHNS and SASEGT. Trimming left V 8 bases short and J 0 bases short, with 11 bases between. CDR3 DNA: TGTGCCAGCCAGACAGGAGATAGCAATCAGCCCCAGCATTTT. Translated: CASQTGDSNQPQHF.

A note on this clone: This same CDR3 is encoded by further DNA sequences in the sample. The chain has TRBV18 and TRBJ2-7, with TRBD1 matching over 9 bases. The length of the CDR3 is 14 residues. After removal of 3 bases from V and 2 bases from J, the junction contained 2 bases not matched to a gene. CDR1 and CDR2 from the germline V gene are KGHSH and LQKENI. CDR3 sequence: CASSPGQGTYEQYF. The CDR3 DNA reads as TGTGCCAGCTCACCGGGACAGGGAACCTACGAGCAGTACTTC.

V gene TRBV5-5 combines with J gene TRBJ2-3; 8 bases line up with TRBD2. Trimming cost V 3 bases and J 7 bases; bases outside gene matches: 13. There are 16 residues in the CDR3. CDR1 and CDR2 (germline): SGHKS, YYEKEE (reference sequence). CDR3 region: CASSSGGGLIMNTQYF. The CDR3 bases are TGTGCCAGCAGCTCCGGCGGGGGGTTGATCATGAATACGCAGTATTTT.

This chain uses TRBV6-5 with TRBJ1-4; possible D gene TRBD1, 5 bases. This CDR3 spans 14 amino acids. The V end was cut by 2 bases, the J end by 7 bases, with 11 bases between. CDR1 MNHEY and CDR2 SVGAGI come from the germline V gene. The CDR3 sequence: CASSYRGLGEKLFF. The CDR3 DNA reads as TGTGCCAGCAGTTACAGGGGCCTCGGTGAAAAACTGTTTTTT.

This rearrangement joins TRBV7-9 to TRBJ2-6, with unresolved D. CDR1 is SEHNR, CDR2 FQNEAQ, per germline (reference sequence). The CDR3 runs 13 residues. V was trimmed by 2 bases and J by 3 bases, leaving 2 bases between them. Here the CDR3 reads CASSLLGANVLTF. In DNA form, the CDR3 reads TGTGCCAGCAGCTTACTTGGGGCCAACGTCCTGACTTTC.